The clone carrying this T cell receptor beta chain was found a few times. What it binds is not known. PCR was performed using 60 Vbeta and 13 Jbeta primers. Sequencing was performed with immunoSEQ multiplex PCR; in TCRdb, only in-frame clones are kept and a portion is missing. The sample comprises tens of thousands of clones, around 75% of which are singletons, and approximately 24% rests with the top ten. This record belongs to a study of cytomegalovirus exposure and HLA in healthy donors. Study-wide results and limits: The authors listed 180 or so TCR beta chains as cytomegalovirus-associated.

This sequence was found in a woman in her 40s in good health and CMV-seropositive. Sequencing was carried out using PBMCs.

The CDR3 is CASSQGDGVDEQYF. DNA for the CDR3: TGTGCCAGCAGCCAAGGAGACGGAGTCGACGAGCAGTACTTC. The chain couples TRBV4-2 to TRBJ2-7; D not resolved. Looked up from germline, CDR1 is LGHNA and CDR2 is YNFKEQ. The V and J ends lost 1 base and 5 bases respectively, with 12 bases between them. This CDR3 contains 14 residues.